The subject of this entry is one T cell receptor (beta chain). This specimen comes from a study of cytomegalovirus exposure and HLA in healthy donors. Use of 60 Vbeta and 13 Jbeta primers characterized the PCR. The data were produced by immunoSEQ multiplex PCR, yet TCRdb's version contains in-frame clones alone and is incomplete. This sample has roughly 120,000 clones, with 55% to 75% found just once. CDR1 is SGHRS, CDR2 YFSETQ, per germline. Unmatched junction bases numbered 8, after V lost 4 bases and J lost 2 bases. This CDR3 is built from 17 residues. Sequenced material: PBMCs. The chain links TRBV5-1 to TRBJ2-3; 12 positions agree with TRBD2. The receptor comes from a man aged 25 to 40 in good health and CMV-seropositive. CDR3 in amino acids: CASSPRTSGTFTDTQYF. CDR3 bases: TGCGCCAGCAGCCCGAGGACTAGCGGGACCTTCACAGATACGCAGTATTTT.